One T cell receptor (beta chain) is described in this entry. The method was immunoSEQ multiplex PCR; TCRdb's version includes in-frame clones alone and lacks a portion of them. The sample carries 95,000 to 120,000 clones, approximately 88% recorded once. This record belongs to a study of blood T cell repertoires in COVID-19. About the research overall: The cDNA or gDNA used as material had been derived from T cells, B-cell-depleted T cells, or PBMCs.

Germline CDR1 reads SNHLY; CDR2 reads FYNNEI. This CDR3 comprises 14 residues. V shed 8 bases and J 5 bases; nucleotides not matched to a gene: 7. The specimen sequenced was peripheral blood. This rearrangement joins TRBV2 to TRBJ2-2; 8 bases are shared with TRBD2. The TCR originated in a woman aged 40 to 49 with acute or convalescent COVID-19. The CDR3 nucleotides read TGTGCCAGCCAAGGGACTAGATTAACCGGGGAGCTGTTTTTT. Its protein is CASQGTRLTGELFF. Looking up the rest from reference TRBV2 and TRBJ2-2 gives the full variable domain: EPEVTQTPSHQVTQMGQEVILRCVPISNHLYFYWYRQILGQKVEFLVSFYNNEISEKSEIFDDQFSVERPDGSNFTLKIRSTKLEDSAMYFCASQGTRLTGELFFGEGSRLTVL.